Below are 21 T cell receptor beta chains sequenced from a single sample in a study of T cell repertoires in cytomegalovirus infection. Each CDR3 protein gets one entry after TCRdb re-called the reads with MiXCR. The table lists over 250,000 distinct CDR3 sequences, around 20% of them singletons. Antigens for these TCRs are unknown. The specimen was cultured PBMCs, collected from culture after CMV antigen stimulation. These receptors originate from a human donor in good health (CMV status not recorded). Some clones in this sample may be carry-over from other donors' samples.

This clonotype came up a few times. The V call is TRBV27, the J call TRBJ2-1; 10 bases match TRBD2. CDR1 and CDR2 (germline): MNHEY, SMNVEV (reference sequence). After removal of 6 bases from V and 9 bases from J, the junction contained 11 bases not matched to a gene. The CDR3 covers 15 residues. The chain's CDR3 is CASRIAGGPSVEQFF. DNA of the CDR3: TGTGCCAGCAGAATAGCGGGAGGTCCTTCGGTTGAGCAGTTCTTC.

This clonotype was seen more than once but under ten times. The rearrangement joins TRBV6-6 to TRBJ1-2, with a possible D match to TRBD1 (5 bases). The CDR3 runs to 16 residues. V lost 7 bases and J lost 8, with 26 bases in between. Per germline, CDR1 MNHNY and CDR2 SVGAGI (reference sequence). As DNA, the CDR3 is TGTGCCAGCACCCATAACCGGGACGGCCTTTTTTCGGGCTACACCTTC. Residues: CASTHNRDGLFSGYTF.

This clonotype came up many times. This chain links TRBV6-1 with TRBJ2-5, with D possibly matching TRBD2 (5 bases). V was cut by 6 bases and J by 1 base, with 12 bases left in between. The CDR3 length is 14 residues. CDR1 and CDR2 (germline): MNHNS, SASEGT. CDR3 amino acids: CASSMTTAQETQYF. The CDR3, as DNA: TGTGCCAGCAGCATGACTACCGCCCAAGAGACCCAGTACTTC.

The chain joins TRBV18 to TRBJ1-1; D may be TRBD1 (6 bases). Trimming pared 5 bases from V and 0 bases from J, leaving 10 bases between. The CDR3 is made up of 14 amino acids. CDR1 and CDR2 (germline): KGHSH, LQKENI. The CDR3 region has the DNA TGTGCCAGCTCAAGGGGGGCGGTGAACACTGAAGCTTTCTTT. Translating it yields CASSRGAVNTEAFF.

This clonotype was recorded many times. The V call is TRBV7-2, the J call TRBJ1-1, with D maybe TRBD1 (5 bases). CDR3 size: 18 residues. Germline loops: CDR1 SGHTA, CDR2 FQGNSA. The ends were cut back, 1 base at V and 4 bases at J, with 22 bases in the middle. The CDR3 region has the DNA TGTGCCAGCAGCTTAGGTCGGGTAGGGGTAGGGCGGAGCACTGAAGCTTTCTTT. As protein: CASSLGRVGVGRSTEAFF.

This clonotype was counted ten times or more. This chain links TRBV11-3 with TRBJ2-7, with 12 bases identical to TRBD1. V lost 5 bases, J lost 6 bases, and 5 bases stayed unmatched. Germline-derived CDR1 and CDR2 are SGHNT and YENEEA. CDR3 length: 14 amino acids. The CDR3: CASSPGTGGAEQYF. DNA of the CDR3: TGTGCCAGCAGCCCCGGGACAGGGGGCGCCGAGCAGTACTTC.

The V and J genes are TRBV6-4 and TRBJ1-1; D gene ambiguous. The CDR3 has 10 residues. V lost 9 bases and J lost 6, with 8 bases in between. Germline V gives CDR1 MRHNA, CDR2 SNTAGT. The CDR3 sequence is CARFVAEAFF. As DNA, the CDR3 is TGTGCCAGATTTGTGGCTGAAGCTTTCTTT.

This clonotype was seen a few times. The rearrangement uses TRBV10-2 and TRBJ2-7; D possibly corresponds to TRBD1 (5 bases). Germline values: CDR1 WSHSY, CDR2 SAAADI. The CDR3 is 14 amino acids. Between the trimmed V and J ends, which lost 7 bases and 0 bases, there was a span of 13 bases. CDR3 sequence: CASTPRALSYEQYV. The DNA of the CDR3 is TGCGCCAGCACGCCCAGGGCCCTCTCCTACGAGCAGTACGTC.

The chain carries TRBV15 and TRBJ2-7, with unresolved D. Germline loops: CDR1 LNHNV, CDR2 YYDKDF (reference sequence). CDR3 length: 15 residues. Trimming took 0 bases from V and 2 from J, leaving 11 bases between them. CDR3 loop: CATSRDRSMAYEQYV. CDR3 DNA: TGTGCCACCAGCAGAGATAGATCGATGGCCTACGAGCAGTACGTC.

V and J are TRBV7-9 and TRBJ2-6, with a weak D call TRBD1 (5 bases). Germline CDR1 reads SEHNR; CDR2 reads FQNEAQ (reference sequence). The ends were cut back, 1 base at V and 4 bases at J, with 11 bases in the middle. The CDR3 covers 16 residues. CDR3 DNA: TGTGCCAGCAGCTTAGGTTCAGGGTTCGGGGCCAACGTCCTGACTTTC. Translating it yields CASSLGSGFGANVLTF.

CDR3 DNA: TGTGCCAGCAGCCACTCGCACAGGGCGACCGGGGAGCTGTTTTTT. It yields the protein CASSHSHRATGELFF. V usage is TRBV6-2 or TRBV6-3 and J usage is TRBJ2-2; D might be TRBD1 (6 bases). CDR3 size: 15 residues. The V gene lost 6 bases and the J gene lost 5 bases, with 16 bases spanning the gap. From germline, CDR1 is MNHEY and CDR2 SVGEGT.

This clonotype was detected a few times. The rearrangement joins TRBV9 to TRBJ2-1; TRBD2 matches 7 bases. This CDR3 has 16 amino acids. Per germline, CDR1 SGDLS and CDR2 YYNGEE. V shed 4 bases, J shed 7 bases, and the junction held 14 bases outside the gene matches. The CDR3 region has the DNA TGTGCCAGCAGCAGATCCCCGGGACTACCTAAGAATGAGCAGTTCTTC. Protein sequence: CASSRSPGLPKNEQFF.

The rearrangement joins TRBV24-1 to TRBJ2-5; D call uncertain. The V gene lost 6 bases and the J gene lost 5 bases, with 9 bases spanning the gap. The germline V gene has CDR1 KGHDR and CDR2 SFDVKD. The CDR3 loop spans 12 amino acids. CDR3 sequence reads: CATSQLGETQYF. The CDR3 bases are TGTGCCACCAGTCAGTTGGGGGAGACCCAGTACTTC.

This clonotype was observed at least ten times. The chain recombines TRBV24-1 with TRBJ1-3, with D hard to call. The V gene's germline CDR1 is KGHDR and CDR2 SFDVKD. V lost 2 bases, J lost 1 base, and 8 bases lay in between. There are 15 residues in the CDR3. CDR3 sequence reads: CATSDSLGSGNTIYF. The CDR3 nucleotides are TGTGCCACCAGTGATTCACTGGGTTCTGGAAACACCATATATTTT.

Only a few counts were recorded for this clonotype. V is TRBV6-5 and J is TRBJ2-3, with TRBD2 identical over 7 bases. The CDR3 covers 15 residues. Germline V gives CDR1 MNHEY, CDR2 SVGAGI. The ends lost 6 bases at V and 4 bases at J; junction bases unmatched: 10. CDR3 region: CASSHLAGAADTQYF. In DNA, the CDR3 is TGTGCCAGCAGCCACCTGGCGGGAGCGGCAGATACGCAGTATTTT.

This rearrangement joins TRBV2 to TRBJ2-3; D is unclear. The CDR3 covers 10 residues. The germline CDR1 and CDR2 sequences are SNHLY and FYNNEI. V lost 11 bases and J 3 bases, leaving 6 bases between the germline ends. CDR3: CAGKTDTQYF. CDR3 in DNA: TGTGCCGGCAAAACAGATACGCAGTATTTT.

This chain connects TRBV15 to TRBJ2-6; 15 positions match TRBD2. The CDR3 totals 22 residues. Germline V lookup: CDR1 LNHNV, CDR2 YYDKDF (reference sequence). V was clipped by 5 bases and J by 2 bases; unmatched bases: 16. The CDR3 region is CATSRRGLAGGRWTPGANVLTF. DNA for the CDR3: TGTGCCACCAGCCGCCGGGGACTAGCGGGAGGTCGATGGACCCCTGGGGCCAACGTCCTGACTTTC. Supplemented by reference TRBV15 and TRBJ2-6, the full variable domain reads DAMVIQNPRYQVTQFGKPVTLSCSQTLNHNVMYWYQQKSSQAPKLLFHYYDKDFNNEADTPDNFQSRRPNTSFCFLDIRSPGLGDTAMYLCATSRRGLAGGRWTPGANVLTFGAGSRLTVL.

This clonotype was seen ten or more times. The chain links TRBV6-2 or TRBV6-3 to TRBJ2-6, with 7 bases aligning to TRBD1. Germline V gene data show CDR1 as MNHEY and CDR2 as SVGEGT. There are 15 residues in the CDR3. Trimming took 2 bases from V and 2 from J; bases not matched to a gene: 0. The CDR3 coding sequence is TGTGCCAGCAGTTACCAGGGGGCTGGGGCCAACGTCCTGACTTTC. It encodes CASSYQGAGANVLTF.

The chain couples TRBV27 to TRBJ2-3, with TRBD1 matching over 8 bases. V lost 7 bases, J lost 6 bases, and 15 bases stayed unmatched. The CDR3 is 16 residues long. CDR1 MNHEY and CDR2 SMNVEV come from the germline V gene (reference sequence). The CDR3 protein is CASTLRIGTGADTQYF. The CDR3 DNA sequence: TGTGCCAGCACCCTCCGAATCGGGACAGGAGCGGATACGCAGTATTTT.

The V and J genes are TRBV25-1 and TRBJ2-2; D unclear. With 8 bases removed from V and 2 bases from J, the gap between germline ends came to 12 bases. This CDR3 contains 14 residues. Germline V gives CDR1 MGHDK, CDR2 SYGVNS. CDR3 sequence reads: CASRGSSNTGELFF. Here the CDR3 DNA reads TGTGCCAGCCGCGGATCAAGTAACACCGGGGAGCTGTTTTTT.

The chain employs TRBV27 and TRBJ2-7, with TRBD2 matching 14 bases. V was pared by 2 bases and J by 3 bases, with 9 bases of the junction left unmatched. The CDR3 covers 18 residues. Germline V gene data show CDR1 as MNHEY and CDR2 as SMNVEV (reference sequence). The CDR3 protein is CASSLPEPTSGRVYEQYV. Written as DNA, the CDR3 is TGTGCCAGCAGTTTACCCGAACCGACTAGCGGGAGGGTCTACGAGCAGTACGTC.